A selection of T cell receptor beta chains follows, all from one sample in a study of siplizumab effects on memory and regulatory T cells. Assay used: immunoSEQ multiplex PCR; TCRdb lists only in-frame clones, some missing. This table has about 100,000 clones, 90% to 95% appearing once. The sequencing sample was made of Tregs sorted from blood. The receptor set was obtained from a human donor in good health. Both conserved end residues are part of each CDR3. D genes are given only for firm matches. Rows may omit the clone size; those that give it use once, few, many or a size class.

abundance	d_gene	v_gene	j_gene	CDR3nt	CDR3aa
NA	NA	TRBV28	TRBJ2-1	TGTGCCAGCAACTTCGACCGTGAGCAGTTCTTC	CASNFDREQFF
NA	TRBD1	TRBV7-9	TRBJ2-5	TGTGCCAGCAGCCTCACAGGGGTTGGAGAGACCCAGTACTTC	CASSLTGVGETQYF
NA	NA	TRBV10-3	TRBJ2-2	TGTGCCATCAGCGGACTAAGACAGGGGAACACCGGGGAGCTGTTTTTT	CAISGLRQGNTGELFF
NA	NA	TRBV6-4	TRBJ2-6	TGTGCCAGCAGTGAGGCAGGGGCCGGGGCCAACGTCCTGACTTTC	CASSEAGAGANVLTF
NA	TRBD1	TRBV7-8	TRBJ1-6	TGTGCCAGCAGCTTAGTGTCCGGGACAGCACTTAATTCACCCCTCCACTTT	CASSLVSGTALNSPLHF
NA	TRBD1	TRBV29-1	TRBJ1-1	TGCAGCGTAGGGTATCAGGGGGCTGATGAAGCTTTCTTT	CSVGYQGADEAFF
NA	TRBD1	TRBV7-8	TRBJ2-7	TGTGCCAGCAGCTTAGGTAGTTTTTCGGGACAGACCTACGAGCAGTACTTC	CASSLGSFSGQTYEQYF
NA	NA	TRBV23-1	TRBJ1-5	TGCGCCATTCCACAGAGGCGCAATCAGCCCCAGCATTTT	CAIPQRRNQPQHF
NA	TRBD2	TRBV28	TRBJ2-3	TGTGCCAGCAGTCTCTCGACTAGCGGGAGGTATACGCAGTATTTT	CASSLSTSGRYTQYF
NA	NA	TRBV7-9	TRBJ2-5	TGTGCCAGCAGCTTTCGTTCTGGTCCTCCGGTCGAGACCCAGTACTTC	CASSFRSGPPVETQYF
NA	NA	TRBV2	TRBJ2-3	TGTGCCAGCAGTGAATGGACCACTCGTGATACGCAGTATTTT	CASSEWTTRDTQYF
few	NA	TRBV19	TRBJ1-5	TGTGCCAGTAGTCCCACGGGGGGGGTGCGCAATCAGCCCCAGCATTTT	CASSPTGGVRNQPQHF
once	NA	TRBV28	TRBJ2-7	TGTGCCAGCAGTTTTCTCTCGAGGGCGTGGTCCTACGAGCAGTACTTC	CASSFLSRAWSYEQYF
NA	TRBD1	TRBV14	TRBJ1-1	TGTGCCAGCAGCCAGCTCGACGGGACAGCCACTGAAGCTTTCTTT	CASSQLDGTATEAFF
NA	NA	TRBV28	TRBJ2-5	TGTGCCAGCAGTTTTGCCGGACACCGACAAGAGACCCAGTACTTC	CASSFAGHRQETQYF
NA	NA	TRBV28	TRBJ2-7	TGTGCCAGCAGTCTACCCAGGCGGAACGAGCAGTACTTC	CASSLPRRNEQYF
once	NA	TRBV19	TRBJ2-2	TGTGCCAGTAGTATATCCCCTAGCAGGGCCACCGGGGAGCTGTTTTTT	CASSISPSRATGELFF